The T cell receptor beta chain described here comes from a study of identical twins. Study-wide findings and caveats: Out-of-frame alpha sequences that twins shared showed excess low generation probability. Models underpredicted monozygotic twin sharing of out-of-frame TCR alpha.

In the case of this clonotype: Its antigen is unknown.

Per the germline V gene, CDR1 is MDHEN and CDR2 is SYDVKM. This CDR3 spans 14 amino acids. Deletions cut 3 bases from V and 9 bases from J, with 15 bases between. In TCRdb, the 5' RACE reads were re-called with MiXCR into one record per CDR3 protein. This sample has under 900,000 distinct CDR3 sequences, with approximately 13% found just once. These data also featured in a second study, about yellow fever vaccine responses in identical twins. As that report states: Reportedly, the response of twins' T cells to the vaccine seemed partly convergent, partly personalized.

The TCR comes from a young woman in good health. The rearrangement links TRBV28 to TRBJ2-1, with D perhaps being TRBD1 or TRBD2 (5 bases each). Sequencing used PBMCs. The CDR3 sequence is CASSFVWGYAEQFF. The CDR3 DNA follows: TGTGCCAGCAGTTTTGTCTGGGGGTATGCTGAGCAGTTCTTC. The whole variable domain, remainder taken from reference TRBV28 and TRBJ2-1, is DVKVTQSSRYLVKRTGEKVFLECVQDMDHENMFWYRQDPGLGLRLIYFSYDVKMKEKGDIPEGYSVSREKKERFSLILESASTNQTSMYLCASSFVWGYAEQFFGPGTRLTVL.